This T cell receptor (beta chain) stems from a study of blood T cell repertoires in COVID-19. This CDR3 has 15 residues. Trimming took off 2 bases at V and 2 bases at J, with 10 bases between the two ends. In germline, CDR1 is SGHRS, CDR2 YFSETQ. Repertoires were generated with immunoSEQ multiplex PCR, while TCRdb's copy carries only in-frame clones and drops some. Of fewer than 250,000 clones in the sample, roughly four fifths were seen once. This chain uses TRBV5-1 with TRBJ2-2, with a possible D match to TRBD2 (6 bases). The clonotype originates from a woman aged 45-59 years with acute or convalescent COVID-19. The sample was peripheral blood. The CDR3 loop reads CASSLGTLNTGELFF. Written as DNA, the CDR3 is TGCGCCAGCAGCTTAGGGACTCTTAACACCGGGGAGCTGTTTTTT.